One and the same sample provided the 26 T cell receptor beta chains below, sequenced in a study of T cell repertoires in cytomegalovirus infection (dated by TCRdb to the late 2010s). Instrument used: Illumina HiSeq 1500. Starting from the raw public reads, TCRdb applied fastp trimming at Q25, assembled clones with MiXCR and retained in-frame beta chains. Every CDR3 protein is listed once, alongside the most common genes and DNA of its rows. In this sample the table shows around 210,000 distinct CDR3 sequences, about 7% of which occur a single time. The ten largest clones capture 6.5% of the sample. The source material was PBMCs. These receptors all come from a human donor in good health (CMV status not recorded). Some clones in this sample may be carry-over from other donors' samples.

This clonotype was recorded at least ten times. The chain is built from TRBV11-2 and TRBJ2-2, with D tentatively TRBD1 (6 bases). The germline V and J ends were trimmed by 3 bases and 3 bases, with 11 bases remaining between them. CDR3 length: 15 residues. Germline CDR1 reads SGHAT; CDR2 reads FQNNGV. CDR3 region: CASSLGRGYTGELFF. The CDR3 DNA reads TGTGCCAGCAGCTTGGGCAGGGGTTACACCGGGGAGCTGTTTTTT.

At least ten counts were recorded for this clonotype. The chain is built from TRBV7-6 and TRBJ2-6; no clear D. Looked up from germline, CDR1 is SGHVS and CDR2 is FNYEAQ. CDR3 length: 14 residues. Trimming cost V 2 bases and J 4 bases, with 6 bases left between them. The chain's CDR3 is CASSLSLGANVLTF. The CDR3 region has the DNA TGTGCCAGCAGCTTAAGCCTCGGGGCCAACGTCCTGACTTTC.

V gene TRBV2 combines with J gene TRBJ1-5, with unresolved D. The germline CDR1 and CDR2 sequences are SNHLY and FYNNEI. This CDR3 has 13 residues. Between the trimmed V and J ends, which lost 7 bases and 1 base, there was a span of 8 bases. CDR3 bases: TGTGCCAGCACCTGGGAGAGCAATCAGCCCCAGCATTTT. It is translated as CASTWESNQPQHF.

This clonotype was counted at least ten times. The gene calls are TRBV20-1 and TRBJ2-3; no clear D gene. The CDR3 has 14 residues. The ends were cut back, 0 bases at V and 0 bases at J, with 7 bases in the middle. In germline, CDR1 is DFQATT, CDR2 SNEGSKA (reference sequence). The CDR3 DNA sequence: TGCAGTGCTAGAGAGGGATCTAGCACAGATACGCAGTATTTT. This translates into CSAREGSSTDTQYF.

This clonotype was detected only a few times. The CDR3 is CSVVTTGTGTYGYTF. The CDR3 region has the DNA TGCAGCGTTGTGACAACCGGGACAGGGACCTATGGCTACACCTTC. V gene TRBV29-1 combines with J gene TRBJ1-2; 9 nucleotides match TRBD1. The J segment lost 4 bases and the V segment lost 4 bases, leaving 10 bases of the junction unmatched. Germline CDR1 is SQVTM and CDR2 is ANQGSEA. The CDR3 is 15 residues long.

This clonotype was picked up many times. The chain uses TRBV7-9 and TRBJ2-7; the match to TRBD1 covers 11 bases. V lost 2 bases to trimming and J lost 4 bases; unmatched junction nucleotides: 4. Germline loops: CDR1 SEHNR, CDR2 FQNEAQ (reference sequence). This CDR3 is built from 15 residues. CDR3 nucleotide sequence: TGTGCCAGCAGCTTAAGTGGACAGGGGGCTTACGAGCAGTACTTC. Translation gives CASSLSGQGAYEQYF.

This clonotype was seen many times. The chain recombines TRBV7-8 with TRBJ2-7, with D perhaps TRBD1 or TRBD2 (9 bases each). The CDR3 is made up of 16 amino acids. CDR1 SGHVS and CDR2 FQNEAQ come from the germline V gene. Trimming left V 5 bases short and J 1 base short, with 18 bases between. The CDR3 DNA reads TGTGCCAGCAGCCCGGCGGGGGGGACAGGGTCCTACGAGCAGTACTTC. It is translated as CASSPAGGTGSYEQYF. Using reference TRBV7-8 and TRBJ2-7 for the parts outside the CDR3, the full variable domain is GAGVSQSPRYKVAKRGQDVALRCDPISGHVSLFWYQQALGQGPEFLTYFQNEAQLDKSGLPSDRFFAERPEGSVSTLKIQRTQQEDSAVYLCASSPAGGTGSYEQYFGPGTRLTVT.

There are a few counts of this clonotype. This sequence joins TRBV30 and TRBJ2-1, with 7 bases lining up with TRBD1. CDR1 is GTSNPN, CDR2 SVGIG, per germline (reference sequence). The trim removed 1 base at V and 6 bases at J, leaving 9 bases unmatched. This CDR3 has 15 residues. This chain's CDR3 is CAWSARRRTGNEQFF. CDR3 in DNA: TGTGCCTGGAGTGCTAGGCGTCGGACAGGCAATGAGCAGTTCTTC.

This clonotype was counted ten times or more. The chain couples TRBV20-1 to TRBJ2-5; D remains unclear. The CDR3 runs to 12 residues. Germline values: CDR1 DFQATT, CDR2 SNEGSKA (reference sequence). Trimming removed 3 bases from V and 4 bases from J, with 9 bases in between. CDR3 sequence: CSARRQAETQYF. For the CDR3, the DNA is TGCAGTGCTAGGCGGCAGGCAGAGACCCAGTACTTC.

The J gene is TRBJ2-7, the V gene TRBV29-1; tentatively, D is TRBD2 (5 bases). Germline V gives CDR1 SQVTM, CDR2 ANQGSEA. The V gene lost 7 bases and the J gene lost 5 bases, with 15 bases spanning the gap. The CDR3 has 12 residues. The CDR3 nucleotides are TGCAGCGCCGCCAGCGGCCCGCACGAGCAGTACTTC. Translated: CSAASGPHEQYF.

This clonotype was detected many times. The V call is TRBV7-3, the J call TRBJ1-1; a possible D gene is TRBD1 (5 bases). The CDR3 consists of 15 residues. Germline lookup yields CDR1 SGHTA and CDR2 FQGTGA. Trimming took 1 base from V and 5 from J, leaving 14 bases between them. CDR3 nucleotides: TGTGCCAGCAGCTTAATGCCGGGGGGAAGGACTGAAGCTTTCTTT. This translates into CASSLMPGGRTEAFF.

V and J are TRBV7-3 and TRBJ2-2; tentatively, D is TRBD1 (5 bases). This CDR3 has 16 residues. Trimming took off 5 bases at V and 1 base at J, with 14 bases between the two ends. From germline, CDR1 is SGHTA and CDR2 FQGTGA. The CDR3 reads CASSPFRQGNTGELFF. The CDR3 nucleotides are TGTGCCAGCAGCCCCTTCAGGCAGGGGAACACCGGGGAGCTGTTTTTT.

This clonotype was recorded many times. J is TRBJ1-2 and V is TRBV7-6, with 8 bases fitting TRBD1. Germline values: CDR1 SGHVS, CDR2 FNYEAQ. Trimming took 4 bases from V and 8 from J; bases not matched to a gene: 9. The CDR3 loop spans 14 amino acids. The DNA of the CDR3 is TGTGCCAGCAGCTCGAGACAGGGGACGCGGGGCTACACCTTC. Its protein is CASSSRQGTRGYTF.

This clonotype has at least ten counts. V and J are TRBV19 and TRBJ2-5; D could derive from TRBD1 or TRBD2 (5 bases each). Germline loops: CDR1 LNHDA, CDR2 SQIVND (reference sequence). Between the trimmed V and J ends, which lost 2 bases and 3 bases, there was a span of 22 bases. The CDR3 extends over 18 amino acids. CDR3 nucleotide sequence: TGTGCCAGTAGTATAACGCTAGTCTCCGGTGGGACGAAAGAGACCCAGTACTTC. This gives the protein CASSITLVSGGTKETQYF. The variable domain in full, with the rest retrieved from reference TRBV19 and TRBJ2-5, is DGGITQSPKYLFRKEGQNVTLSCEQNLNHDAMYWYRQDPGQGLRLIYYSQIVNDFQKGDIAEGYSVSREKKESFPLTVTSAQKNPTAFYLCASSITLVSGGTKETQYFGPGTRLLVL.

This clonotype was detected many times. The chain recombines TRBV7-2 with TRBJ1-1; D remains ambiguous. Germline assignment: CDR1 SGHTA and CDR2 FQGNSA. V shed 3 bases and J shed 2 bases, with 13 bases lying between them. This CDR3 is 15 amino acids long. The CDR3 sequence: CASSFLRAANTEAFF. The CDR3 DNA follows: TGTGCCAGCAGCTTCCTGCGGGCAGCTAACACTGAAGCTTTCTTT.

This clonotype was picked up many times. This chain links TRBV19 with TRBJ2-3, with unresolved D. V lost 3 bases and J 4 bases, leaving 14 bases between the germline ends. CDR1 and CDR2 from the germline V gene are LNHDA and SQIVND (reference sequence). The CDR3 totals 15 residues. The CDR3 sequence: CASSISPVLSDTQYF. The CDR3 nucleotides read TGTGCCAGTAGTATCTCACCAGTCCTCTCAGATACGCAGTATTTT.

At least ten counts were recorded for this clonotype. CDR3 coding DNA: TGCAGTGCTAGAGCGCGCGACAGGGGGGGCTACGAGCAGTACTTC. As protein: CSARARDRGGYEQYF. The rearrangement links TRBV20-1 to TRBJ2-7, with TRBD1 matching over 9 bases. Germline assignment: CDR1 DFQATT and CDR2 SNEGSKA (reference sequence). CDR3 length equals 15 residues. V shed 1 base, J shed 3 bases, and the junction held 7 bases outside the gene matches.

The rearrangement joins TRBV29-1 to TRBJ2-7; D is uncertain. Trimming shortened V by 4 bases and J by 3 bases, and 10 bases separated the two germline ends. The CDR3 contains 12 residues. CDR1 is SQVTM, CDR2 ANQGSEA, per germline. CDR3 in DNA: TGCAGCGTTGCGGCAGGACGCTACGAGCAGTACTTC. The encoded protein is CSVAAGRYEQYF.

CDR3 in DNA: TGTGCCAGCAGCCCCTTAAGAGGGAACACTGAAGCTTTCTTT. Protein: CASSPLRGNTEAFF. The gene calls are TRBV12-3 or TRBV12-4 and TRBJ1-1; no firm D call. The CDR3 covers 14 residues. Trimming shortened V by 6 bases and J by 1 base, and 12 bases separated the two germline ends.

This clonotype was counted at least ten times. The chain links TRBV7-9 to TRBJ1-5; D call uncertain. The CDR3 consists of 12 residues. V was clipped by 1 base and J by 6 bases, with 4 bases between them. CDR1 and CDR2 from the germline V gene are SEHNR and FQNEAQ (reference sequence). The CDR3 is CASSLDAQPQHF. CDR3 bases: TGTGCCAGCAGCTTAGATGCTCAGCCCCAGCATTTT.

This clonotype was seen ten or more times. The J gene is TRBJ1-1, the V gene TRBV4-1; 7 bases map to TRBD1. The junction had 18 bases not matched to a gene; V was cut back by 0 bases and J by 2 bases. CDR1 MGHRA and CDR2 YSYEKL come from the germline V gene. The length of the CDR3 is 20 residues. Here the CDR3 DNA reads TGCGCCAGCAGCCAAGATAATCGTGGCGCAGGGGGATTGAGTAACACTGAAGCTTTCTTT. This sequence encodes CASSQDNRGAGGLSNTEAFF.

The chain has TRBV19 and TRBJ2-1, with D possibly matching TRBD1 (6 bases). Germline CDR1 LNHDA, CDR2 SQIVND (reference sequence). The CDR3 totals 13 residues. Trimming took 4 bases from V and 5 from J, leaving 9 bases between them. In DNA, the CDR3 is TGTGCCAGTAGTAACAGGGCACACAATGAGCAGTTCTTC. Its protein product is CASSNRAHNEQFF.

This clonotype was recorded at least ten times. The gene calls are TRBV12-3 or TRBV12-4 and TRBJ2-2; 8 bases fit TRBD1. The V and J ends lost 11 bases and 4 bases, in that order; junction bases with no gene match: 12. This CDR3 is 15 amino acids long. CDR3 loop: CAGRAGTGSTGELFF. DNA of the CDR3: TGTGCCGGAAGAGCCGGGACAGGAAGCACCGGGGAGCTGTTTTTT.

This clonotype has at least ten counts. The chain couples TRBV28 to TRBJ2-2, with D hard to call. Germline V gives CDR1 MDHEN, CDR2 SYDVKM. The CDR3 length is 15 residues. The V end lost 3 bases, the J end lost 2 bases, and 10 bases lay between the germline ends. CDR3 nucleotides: TGTGCCAGCAGTTTTGACGATATTAACACCGGGGAGCTGTTTTTT. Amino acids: CASSFDDINTGELFF.

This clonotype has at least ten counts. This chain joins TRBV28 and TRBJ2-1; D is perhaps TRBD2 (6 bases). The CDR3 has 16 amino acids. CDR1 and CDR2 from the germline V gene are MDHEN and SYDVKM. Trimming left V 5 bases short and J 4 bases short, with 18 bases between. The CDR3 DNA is TGTGCCAGCAGTACCGAGGGCCGGGGGTGGTACAATGAGCAGTTCTTC. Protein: CASSTEGRGWYNEQFF.

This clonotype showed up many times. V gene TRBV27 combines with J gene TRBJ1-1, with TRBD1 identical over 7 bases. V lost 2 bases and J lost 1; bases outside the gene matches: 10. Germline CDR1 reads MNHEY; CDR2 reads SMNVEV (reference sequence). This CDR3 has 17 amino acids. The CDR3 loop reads CASSLLTTGLGNTEAFF. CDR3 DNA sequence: TGTGCCAGCAGTTTACTCACGACAGGGCTGGGGAACACTGAAGCTTTCTTT.